One TCR beta chain is described in this entry. Its antigen remains unidentified. This sample stems from a study of beta chain features in type 1 diabetes. Sorting based on CD45RO/CCR7/CD25/CD127/CD95/CD27 separated CD4+ naive, central memory, regulatory and stem cell-like memory cells. The CDR3 has 16 amino acids. V was trimmed by 0 bases and J by 0 bases, leaving 12 bases between them. Germline values: CDR1 SGHTA, CDR2 FQGNSA. Whole-study results and caveats: Reduced insertions and increased deletions marked VDJ junctions in type 1 diabetes patients. Any HLA type influence on TCRB rearrangement was left unresolved here. Although PCR might favor shorter templates, it would do so equally in patients and controls. Significant though moderate, a shortening of TCRB CDR3s appeared in all four CD4+ subsets of Type 1 diabetes patients.

Reverse transcription of all isolated RNA meant that expressed TCRB transcripts were sequenced. The table came from immunoSEQ multiplex PCR; TCRdb's copy has only in-frame clones and leaves some out. Altogether about 660,000 clones are present, roughly an eighth being singletons, with the ten largest covering 0.03% to 0.04%. The rearrangement links TRBV7-2 to TRBJ2-7; D ambiguous. The sequencing sample was made of naive CD4+ T cells from blood. The clonotype comes from a man between 18 and 29 years old with type 1 diabetes. CDR3: CASSLAGRTHSYEQYF. DNA for the CDR3: TGTGCCAGCAGCTTAGCCGGCAGGACCCACTCCTACGAGCAGTACTTC.